Detailed here is one TCR beta chain. The antigen remains undetermined. The method was immunoSEQ multiplex PCR; TCRdb's version includes in-frame clones alone and lacks a portion of them. Found here are about 120,000 clones, roughly 90% of them singletons; the top ten hold roughly 3.5%. This entry comes from a study of T cell responses to AZD1222 COVID-19 vaccine. For the study at large: Pooled samples include second doses given at about 4 or 12 weeks. Study-wide findings and caveats: Repertoires were obtained only post-peak T cell response.

The source material was peripheral blood, sampled on day 0 of AZD1222 vaccination. The receptor comes from an adult in good health.

The CDR3 DNA follows: TGTGCCAGTAGTCTGCATTTTGGGGGTACCGGAAACACCATATATTTT. This encodes CASSLHFGGTGNTIYF. The chain uses TRBV19 and TRBJ1-3; perhaps TRBD1 as D (5 bases). This CDR3 has 16 amino acids. V lost 5 bases and J 4 bases, leaving 18 bases between the germline ends. From germline, CDR1 is LNHDA and CDR2 SQIVND (reference sequence).